This entry lists 15 T cell receptor beta chains sequenced from one sample in a study of vaccination effects on CD4 cells after COVID-19. Pools of viral peptides were used by the ViraFEST assay to expand antigen-specific CD4+ T cells ahead of sequencing. The authors isolated CD4+ T cells after roughly 10 days of culture. Participants were given two doses of BNT162b2 or mRNA-1273 vaccine. The protocol was immunoSEQ multiplex PCR, while the TCRdb copy is restricted to in-frame clones and leaves out a portion. The sample consists of around 32,000 clones, around 70% of them appearing once. For these receptors, no antigen is known. The input for sequencing was CD4+ T cells from PBMCs cultured with HCoV-229E spike peptides, taken after COVID-19 vaccination. Every receptor here comes from a human donor who received a COVID-19 vaccine.

This clone has just a few counts. V is TRBV5-4 and J is TRBJ2-5; possible D gene TRBD2, 5 bases. Germline V gene lookup returns CDR1 SGHNT and CDR2 YYREEE (reference sequence). The CDR3 has 14 amino acids. V gave up 4 bases and J gave up 4 bases, with 14 bases separating them. Here the CDR3 DNA reads TGTGCCAGCAGCCGGGGAAATGATGGAGAGACCCAGTACTTC. This encodes CASSRGNDGETQYF.

The chain couples TRBV5-4 to TRBJ1-5; 10 bases fit TRBD1. The trim removed 3 bases at V and 2 bases at J, leaving 2 bases unmatched. Germline assignment: CDR1 SGHNT and CDR2 YYREEE (reference sequence). There are 15 residues in the CDR3. The CDR3 loop reads CASSSGTGGNQPQHF. In DNA, the CDR3 is TGTGCCAGCAGCTCAGGGACAGGGGGCAATCAGCCCCAGCATTTT.

This clone has a handful of counts. The chain combines TRBV5-1 with TRBJ2-5; D call uncertain. This CDR3 contains 13 residues. Germline CDR1 SGHRS, CDR2 YFSETQ. V was shortened by 5 bases and J by 3 bases, with 11 bases between the two germline ends. The CDR3 DNA reads TGCGCCAGCAGTTCAGGATCCGAAGAGACCCAGTACTTC. This translates into CASSSGSEETQYF.

J is TRBJ1-5 and V is TRBV6-5; TRBD1 matches 7 bases. This CDR3 spans 15 amino acids. V lost 5 bases to trimming and J lost 0 bases; unmatched junction nucleotides: 4. The germline V gene encodes CDR1 MNHEY and CDR2 SVGAGI. The CDR3 coding sequence is TGTGCCAGCAGTCAGGGGACAGTTAGCAATCAGCCCCAGCATTTT. It codes for CASSQGTVSNQPQHF.

CDR3 nucleotide sequence: TGCGCCAGCAGCGAACGACTAGCGACCAGGGGCACAGATACGCAGTATTTT. The encoded protein is CASSERLATRGTDTQYF. The genes are TRBV10-2 and TRBJ2-3, with 8 nucleotides matching TRBD2. Trimming removed 6 bases from V and 1 base from J; junction bases left unmatched: 12. This CDR3 has 17 amino acids. Per the germline V gene, CDR1 is WSHSY and CDR2 is SAAADI.

DNA for the CDR3: TGTGCCAGCAGCTTAGCGTTCCAGGGACGGGAGACCCAGTACTTC. Translation gives CASSLAFQGRETQYF. The genes are TRBV7-6 and TRBJ2-5; D might be TRBD1 or TRBD2, each matching 5 bases. The V end lost 0 bases, the J end lost 5 bases, and 13 bases lay between the germline ends. The germline V gene has CDR1 SGHVS and CDR2 FNYEAQ. The CDR3 has 15 amino acids.

The chain couples TRBV10-1 to TRBJ2-1; TRBD2 agrees at 8 bases. V gave up 7 bases and J gave up 9 bases; unmatched junction bases: 20. The CDR3 contains 17 residues. Germline V gene sequence: CDR1 WNHNN, CDR2 SYGVQD (reference sequence). CDR3 in amino acids: CASNKGSGGTIAAEQFF. The CDR3 bases are TGCGCCAGCAACAAAGGGAGCGGGGGAACAATAGCGGCTGAGCAGTTCTTC.

The gene calls are TRBV19 and TRBJ1-2, with D maybe TRBD1 (5 bases). The V end was cut by 8 bases, the J end by 4 bases, with 14 bases between. The CDR3 covers 13 residues. CDR1 and CDR2 from the germline V gene are LNHDA and SQIVND (reference sequence). Written as DNA, the CDR3 is TGTGCCAGTGGACGGACAACTCTCTATGGCTACACCTTC. This translates into CASGRTTLYGYTF.

This clone occurred many times. The chain combines TRBV19 with TRBJ1-1; the D gene is possibly TRBD1 (6 bases). Germline V gene lookup returns CDR1 LNHDA and CDR2 SQIVND (reference sequence). V lost 5 bases, J lost 1 base, and 17 bases lay in between. There are 16 residues in the CDR3. The CDR3 bases are TGTGCCAGTAGTTTCCGACAGGTTAGATCGAACACTGAAGCTTTCTTT. It translates to CASSFRQVRSNTEAFF. Using reference TRBV19 and TRBJ1-1 for the parts outside the CDR3, the full variable domain is DGGITQSPKYLFRKEGQNVTLSCEQNLNHDAMYWYRQDPGQGLRLIYYSQIVNDFQKGDIAEGYSVSREKKESFPLTVTSAQKNPTAFYLCASSFRQVRSNTEAFFGQGTRLTVV.

The rearrangement links TRBV14 to TRBJ2-1, with 7 bases lining up with TRBD1. Germline CDR1 and CDR2: SGHDN and FVKESK. The J segment lost 8 bases and the V segment lost 4 bases, leaving 8 bases of the junction unmatched. This CDR3 has 14 residues. CDR3: CASSLWTGGDEQFF. The CDR3 nucleotides are TGTGCCAGCAGCCTCTGGACAGGTGGGGATGAGCAGTTCTTC.

This clone appeared a single time. This chain uses TRBV2 with TRBJ2-1; 14 positions match TRBD2. Looked up from germline, CDR1 is SNHLY and CDR2 is FYNNEI. CDR3 length: 18 amino acids. The V and J ends lost 6 bases and 0 bases, in that order; junction bases with no gene match: 7. This CDR3 reads CASSLGLAGVFSYNEQFF. The CDR3 DNA follows: TGTGCCAGCAGCCTGGGACTAGCGGGAGTCTTCTCCTACAATGAGCAGTTCTTC.

The V gene is TRBV30, the J gene TRBJ1-5, with D maybe TRBD1 (6 bases). The CDR3 is 13 amino acids. V was pared by 5 bases and J by 7 bases, with 15 bases between. CDR1 is GTSNPN, CDR2 SVGIG, per germline (reference sequence). CDR3 amino acids: CAWEKGGGQPQHF. In DNA, the CDR3 is TGTGCCTGGGAAAAGGGGGGCGGGCAGCCCCAGCATTTT.

The chain joins TRBV5-1 to TRBJ1-4; D perhaps matches TRBD1 (6 bases). The germline CDR1 and CDR2 sequences are SGHRS and YFSETQ. The CDR3 is 16 amino acids. V was pared by 0 bases and J by 0 bases, with 9 bases between. CDR3 DNA: TGCGCCAGCAGCTTGGGTAACAGGGCAACTAATGAAAAACTGTTTTTT. It encodes CASSLGNRATNEKLFF.

The gene calls are TRBV6-5 and TRBJ2-7; TRBD1 agrees at 8 bases. V lost 7 bases, J lost 6 bases, and 11 bases stayed unmatched. The CDR3 consists of 14 residues. Germline CDR1 is MNHEY and CDR2 is SVGAGI. The DNA of the CDR3 is TGTGCCAGCACCCCACAGGGGGGATCCAGCGAGCAGTACTTC. This codes for CASTPQGGSSEQYF.

V is TRBV27 and J is TRBJ2-1; TRBD2 aligns across 7 bases. The germline V gene has CDR1 MNHEY and CDR2 SMNVEV (reference sequence). V was pared by 4 bases and J by 8 bases, with 14 bases of the junction left unmatched. The CDR3 runs 16 residues. The CDR3 region is CASSSLKWEGLDEQFF. The CDR3 DNA sequence: TGTGCCAGCAGTTCCCTCAAGTGGGAGGGCCTCGATGAGCAGTTCTTC.